The next 3 T cell receptor beta chains were all read from a single sample in a study of T cell responses to AZD1222 COVID-19 vaccine. Some clones are missing from TCRdb's copy, which holds only in-frame ones; the method was immunoSEQ multiplex PCR. The data contain around 110,000 clones, approximately 84% of them singletons. The input for sequencing was peripheral blood, taken on day 0 of AZD1222 vaccination. These receptors were collected from an adult in good health.

The chain recombines TRBV28 with TRBJ1-1; D is undetermined. This CDR3 comprises 12 residues. Germline CDR1 and CDR2: MDHEN and SYDVKM. Trimming stripped 5 bases from V and 1 base from J, with 5 bases between. CDR3: CASSPENTEAFF. For the CDR3, the DNA is TGTGCCAGCAGTCCAGAGAACACTGAAGCTTTCTTT.

J is TRBJ2-7 and V is TRBV2; 8 positions match TRBD2. The ends lost 5 bases at V and 3 bases at J; junction bases unmatched: 3. The CDR3 runs 13 residues. The germline V gene encodes CDR1 SNHLY and CDR2 FYNNEI. CDR3 amino acids: CASSTSGDYEQYF. The CDR3 DNA sequence: TGTGCCAGCAGTACTAGCGGAGACTACGAGCAGTACTTC.

This chain connects TRBV3-1 (or the pseudogene TRBV3-2) to TRBJ1-2; 10 nucleotides agree with TRBD1. From germline, CDR1 is LGHDT and CDR2 YNNKEL (reference sequence). V lost 3 bases, J lost 8 bases, and 9 bases stayed unmatched. The length of the CDR3 is 15 residues. The CDR3, as DNA: TGTGCCAGCAGCCACGGACAGGGGGGACTAATAGGCTACACCTTC. It translates to CASSHGQGGLIGYTF.